This T cell receptor beta chain was identified during a study of identical twins. Study results and limitations: Models underestimated TCR alpha sharing (out-of-frame) in monozygotic twins. Where beta out-of-frame sequences were concerned, excess twin sharing was weaker.

Concerning this clonotype itself: Antigen: not known.

Template switching supplied a universal primer site; unique molecular identifiers were carried on the cDNA. One entry per CDR3 protein, called by TCRdb with MiXCR from the 5' RACE reads. Counted here are around 530,000 distinct CDR3 sequences, over 12% occurring once; the ten biggest clones make up about 0.4%. This sample also belongs to another study, concerning yellow fever vaccine responses in identical twins. That report adds: As reported, the vaccine T cell response of twins seemed partly convergent and partly personalized.

This clonotype originated in a woman in her late teens or twenties in good health. The source material was CD4+ T cells sorted from blood.

The CDR3 protein is CASTLSGSMNEQYF. The CDR3 bases are TGTGCCAGCACCCTTAGCGGGAGTATGAACGAGCAGTACTTC. The chain employs TRBV2 and TRBJ2-7, with 9 bases that match TRBD2. The ends lost 7 bases at V and 5 bases at J; junction bases unmatched: 9. The CDR3 consists of 14 residues. CDR1 and CDR2 (germline): SNHLY, FYNNEI.